The 3 T cell receptor beta chains presented below share a single source sample, sequenced in a study of blood T cell repertoires in COVID-19. Assay used: immunoSEQ multiplex PCR; TCRdb lists only in-frame clones, some missing. The data show 80,000 to 100,000 clones, 75% to 90% seen once. Sequencing was done on a sample of peripheral blood. The receptor set was obtained from a woman aged 80 or over with active or convalescent COVID-19.

V usage is TRBV3-1 (or the pseudogene TRBV3-2) and J usage is TRBJ2-3, with TRBD1 identical over 7 bases. With 3 bases clipped from V and 4 bases from J, the junction kept 13 bases outside the gene matches. The CDR3 extends over 17 amino acids. Germline V gene sequence: CDR1 LGHDT, CDR2 YNNKEL (reference sequence). CDR3 amino acids: CASSQAYKVGTADTQYF. The DNA of the CDR3 is TGTGCCAGCAGCCAGGCATATAAAGTTGGGACAGCAGATACGCAGTATTTT.

The V gene is TRBV18, the J gene TRBJ2-2; perhaps TRBD2 as D (5 bases). Germline CDR1 is KGHSH and CDR2 is LQKENI. The V end was cut by 0 bases, the J end by 4 bases, with 12 bases between. The CDR3 covers 16 residues. The CDR3 here is CASSPPSASGTGELFF. CDR3 DNA: TGTGCCAGCTCACCACCGTCGGCCAGCGGCACCGGGGAGCTGTTTTTT.

V is TRBV12-3 or TRBV12-4 and J is TRBJ1-1, with a tentative D call TRBD1 (5 bases). This CDR3 has 12 residues. Trimming left V 3 bases short and J 5 bases short, with 7 bases between. The CDR3 region is CASSLAGTEAFF. CDR3 coding DNA: TGTGCCAGCAGTTTGGCAGGGACTGAAGCTTTCTTT.